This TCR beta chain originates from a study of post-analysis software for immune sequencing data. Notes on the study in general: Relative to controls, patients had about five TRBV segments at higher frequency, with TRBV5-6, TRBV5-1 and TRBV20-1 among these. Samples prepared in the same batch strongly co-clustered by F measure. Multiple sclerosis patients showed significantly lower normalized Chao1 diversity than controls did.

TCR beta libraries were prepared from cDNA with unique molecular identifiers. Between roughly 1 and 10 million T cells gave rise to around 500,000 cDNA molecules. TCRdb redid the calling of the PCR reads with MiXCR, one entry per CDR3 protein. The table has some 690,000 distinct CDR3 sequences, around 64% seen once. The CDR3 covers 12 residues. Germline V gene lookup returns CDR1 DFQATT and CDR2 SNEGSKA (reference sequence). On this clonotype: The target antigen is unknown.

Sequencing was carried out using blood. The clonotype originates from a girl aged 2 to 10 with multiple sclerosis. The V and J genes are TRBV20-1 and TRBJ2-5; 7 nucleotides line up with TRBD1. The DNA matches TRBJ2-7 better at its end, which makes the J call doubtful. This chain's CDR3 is CSARTGVGEQYF. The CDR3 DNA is TGCAGTGCTCGTACAGGGGTGGGCGAGCAGTACTTC.